The present entry profiles one TCR beta chain with its context. Its matching antigen is unknown. Reverse transcription of about 0.45 to 1 ug RNA was performed with random hexamers. Multiplex immunoSEQ PCR targeted 54 Vbeta and 13 Jbeta TCR beta segments. TCRdb redid the calling of the immunoSEQ multiplex PCR reads with MiXCR, one entry per CDR3 protein. The table lists some 120,000 distinct CDR3 sequences, roughly 95% of them singletons. Sequencing of TCR beta drew on CD8+ and CD4+ T cells from blood. While CD8+ and CD4+ T cells were isolated negatively, TEMRA cells were enriched by FACS. The CDR3 length is 15 residues. J was trimmed by 3 bases and V by 6 bases; bases with no gene match: 6. Germline CDR1 MNHNY, CDR2 SVGAGI (reference sequence). This sample was taken from a study of CD8 T cells in Susac syndrome. Study results and limitations: It was acknowledged in the study that its TCR sequencing and HLA analysis involved a relatively small number of individuals.

This rearrangement joins TRBV6-6 to TRBJ1-5; 9 nucleotides align to TRBD1. Sequenced sample: CD4+ T cells from PBMCs. The sequence derives from a human donor in good health. The CDR3 coding sequence is TGTGCCAGCAGACTCGGGACAGGGATCAATCAGCCCCAGCATTTT. Protein product: CASRLGTGINQPQHF.